A selection of T cell receptor beta chains follows, all from one sample in a study of regulatory T cells in long-lasting Graves disease. TCRdb processed the multiplex PCR reads anew with MiXCR; each CDR3 protein has one entry. Among fewer than 650,000 distinct CDR3 sequences listed, roughly 15% were seen once. The data were also submitted as part of a second study, on T cells in Graves' hyperthyroidism and ophthalmopathy.

The sequencing used peripheral blood mononuclear cells (PBMCs), collected at new diagnosis, from a patient treated with antithyroid drugs. Source of these receptors: a man aged 18 to 30 with Graves disease. CDR3s leave out the opening cysteine and the closing phenylalanine or tryptophan. Each record gives: CDR3 length, V gene, J gene, CDR3 protein.

13	TRBV27	TRBJ2-2	ASRLDRVGTGELF
11	TRBV20-1	TRBJ1-2	SARETGEAAYT
12	TRBV7-9	TRBJ1-1	ASSLPRGNTEAF
12	TRBV10-2	TRBJ2-1	ASRAAIGYNEQF
12	TRBV28	TRBJ2-5	ASSLAGLKETQY
13	TRBV18	TRBJ2-7	ASSPLDTGIHEQY
13	TRBV27	TRBJ2-1	ASTLAGGPHNEQF
13	TRBV7-2	TRBJ2-1	ASSLSGREYNEQF
10	TRBV20-1	TRBJ2-7	SAGLAGEEQY
13	TRBV18	TRBJ1-1	ASSQSSGGGTEAF
11	TRBV7-2	TRBJ1-1	ASSLVQVTEAF
11	TRBV20-1	TRBJ2-1	SASSGANNEQF
9	TRBV28	TRBJ2-7	ASGSRAAFS
12	TRBV28	TRBJ1-4	ASTQTGGSEKLF